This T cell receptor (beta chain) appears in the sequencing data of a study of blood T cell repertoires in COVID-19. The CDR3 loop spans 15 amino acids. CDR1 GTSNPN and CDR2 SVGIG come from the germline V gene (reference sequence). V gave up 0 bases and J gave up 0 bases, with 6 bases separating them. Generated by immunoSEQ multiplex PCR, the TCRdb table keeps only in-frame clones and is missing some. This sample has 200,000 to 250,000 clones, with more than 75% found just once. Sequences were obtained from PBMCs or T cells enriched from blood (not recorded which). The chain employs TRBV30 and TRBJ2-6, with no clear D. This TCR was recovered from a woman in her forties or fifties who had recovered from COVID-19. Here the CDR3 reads CAWSVTLSGANVLTF. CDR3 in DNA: TGTGCCTGGAGTGTCACTCTCTCTGGGGCCAACGTCCTGACTTTC.